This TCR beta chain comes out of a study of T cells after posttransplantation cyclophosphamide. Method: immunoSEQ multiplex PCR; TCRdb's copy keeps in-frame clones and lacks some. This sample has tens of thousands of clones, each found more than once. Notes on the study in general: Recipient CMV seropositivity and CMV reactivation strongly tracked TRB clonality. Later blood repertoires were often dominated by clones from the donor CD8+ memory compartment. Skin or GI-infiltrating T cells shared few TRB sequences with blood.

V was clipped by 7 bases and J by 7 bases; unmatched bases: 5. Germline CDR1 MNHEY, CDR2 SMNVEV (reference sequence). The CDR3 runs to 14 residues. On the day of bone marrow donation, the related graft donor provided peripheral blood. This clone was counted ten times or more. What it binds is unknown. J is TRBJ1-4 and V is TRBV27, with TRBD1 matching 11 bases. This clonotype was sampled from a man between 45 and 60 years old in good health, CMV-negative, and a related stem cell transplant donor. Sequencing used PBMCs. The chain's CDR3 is CASKTGTGGEKLFF. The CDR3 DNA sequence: TGTGCCAGCAAAACCGGGACAGGGGGTGAAAAACTGTTTTTT.